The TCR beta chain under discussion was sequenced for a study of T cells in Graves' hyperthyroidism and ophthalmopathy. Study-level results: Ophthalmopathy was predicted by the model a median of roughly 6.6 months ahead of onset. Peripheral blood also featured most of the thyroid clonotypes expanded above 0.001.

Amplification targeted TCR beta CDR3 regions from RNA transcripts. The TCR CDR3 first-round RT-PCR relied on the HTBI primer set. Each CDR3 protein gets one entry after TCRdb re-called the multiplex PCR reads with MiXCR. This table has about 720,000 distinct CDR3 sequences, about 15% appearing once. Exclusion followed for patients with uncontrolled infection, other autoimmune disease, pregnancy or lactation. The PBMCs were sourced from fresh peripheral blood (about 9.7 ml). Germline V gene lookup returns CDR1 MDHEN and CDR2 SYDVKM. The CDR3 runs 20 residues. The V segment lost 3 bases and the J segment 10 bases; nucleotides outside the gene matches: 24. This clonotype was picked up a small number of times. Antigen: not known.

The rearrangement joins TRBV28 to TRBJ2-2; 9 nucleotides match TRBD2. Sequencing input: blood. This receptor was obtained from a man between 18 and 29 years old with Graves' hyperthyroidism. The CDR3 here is CASSFAGGRALPTKEVELFF. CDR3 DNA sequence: TGTGCCAGCAGTTTTGCGGGCGGGAGGGCCCTCCCAACAAAAGAAGTGGAGCTGTTTTTT.